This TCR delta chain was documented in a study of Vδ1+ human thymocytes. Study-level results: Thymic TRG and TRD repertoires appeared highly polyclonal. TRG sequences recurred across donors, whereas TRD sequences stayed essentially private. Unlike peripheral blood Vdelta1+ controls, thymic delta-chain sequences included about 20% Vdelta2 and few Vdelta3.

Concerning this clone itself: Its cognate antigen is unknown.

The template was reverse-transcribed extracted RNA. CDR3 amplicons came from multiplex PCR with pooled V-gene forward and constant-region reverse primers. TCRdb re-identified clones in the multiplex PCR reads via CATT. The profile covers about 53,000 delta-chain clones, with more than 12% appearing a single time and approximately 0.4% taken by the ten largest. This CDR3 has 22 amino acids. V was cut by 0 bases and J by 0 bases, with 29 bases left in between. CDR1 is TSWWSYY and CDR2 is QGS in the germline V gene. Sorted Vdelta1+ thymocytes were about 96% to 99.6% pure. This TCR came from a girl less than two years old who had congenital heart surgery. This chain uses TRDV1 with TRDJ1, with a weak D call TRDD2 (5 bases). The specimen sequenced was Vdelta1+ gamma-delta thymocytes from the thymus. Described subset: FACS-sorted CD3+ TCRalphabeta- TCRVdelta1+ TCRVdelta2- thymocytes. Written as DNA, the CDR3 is TGTGCTCTTGGGGAACTCGCACCTATTCGAGCTGGTCCTATTACCTACACCGATAAACTCATCTTT. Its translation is CALGELAPIRAGPITYTDKLIF.